This T cell receptor beta chain was obtained from a study of blood T cell repertoires in COVID-19. For the study at large: T cells, B-cell-depleted T cells, or PBMCs provided the cDNA or gDNA that served as material.

Germline V CDR1 and CDR2: SGHRS, YFSETQ. Between the trimmed V and J ends, which lost 0 bases and 5 bases, there was a span of 11 bases. The CDR3 contains 14 residues. Original processing notes: Counts of nucleated cells, estimated from reference gene primer amplification, were obtained. The protocol was immunoSEQ multiplex PCR, while the TCRdb copy is restricted to in-frame clones and leaves out a portion. The V and J calls and the clone size are those of that table, but D and trimming were determined from the DNA. The data contain 200,000 to 300,000 clones, around 87% of them seen just once; the ten biggest clones take up 3.3%. This study enrolled people aged about 18 to 90 from 20 to 25 US geographic areas. Participants were placed into cohorts based on the clinical history they reported.

Specimen: PBMCs or T cells enriched from blood (not recorded which). V usage is TRBV5-1 and J usage is TRBJ2-5; D possibly corresponds to TRBD2 (6 bases). The receptor comes from a woman between 40 and 50 years old with acute COVID-19. DNA of the CDR3: TGCGCCAGCAGCTTGGACGGAGGGATTGAGACCCAGTACTTC. It encodes CASSLDGGIETQYF.